The clone carrying this T cell receptor (beta chain) has a handful of counts. CDR1 is SQVTM, CDR2 ANQGSEA, per germline. The CDR3 has 11 residues. Trimming removed 3 bases at V and 6 bases at J, with 8 bases between. This specimen comes from a study of spatial heterogeneity in lung cancer. Study-wide context: Available follow-up PBMC samples were sequenced, at a median of about two years post-resection. An average of more than ten raw reads was observed per unique TCR and UMI combination.

Each molecule of TCR cDNA was tagged with one unique molecular identifier. TCRdb passed the 5' RACE reads through MiXCR, listing each CDR3 protein once. This table holds around 110,000 distinct CDR3 sequences, over 9% found once. Time point reported: blood at routine non-recurrence follow-up after resection. Sequencing of whole RNA from tumor, nontumor lung or frozen PBMC involved no sorting. The TCR comes from a male donor with early-stage non-small cell lung cancer. The sample was PBMCs, taken at follow-up. The rearrangement uses TRBV29-1 and TRBJ1-2; D gene ambiguous. This chain's CDR3 is CSVEHSNGYTF. The CDR3, as DNA: TGCAGCGTTGAGCATAGTAATGGCTACACCTTC.